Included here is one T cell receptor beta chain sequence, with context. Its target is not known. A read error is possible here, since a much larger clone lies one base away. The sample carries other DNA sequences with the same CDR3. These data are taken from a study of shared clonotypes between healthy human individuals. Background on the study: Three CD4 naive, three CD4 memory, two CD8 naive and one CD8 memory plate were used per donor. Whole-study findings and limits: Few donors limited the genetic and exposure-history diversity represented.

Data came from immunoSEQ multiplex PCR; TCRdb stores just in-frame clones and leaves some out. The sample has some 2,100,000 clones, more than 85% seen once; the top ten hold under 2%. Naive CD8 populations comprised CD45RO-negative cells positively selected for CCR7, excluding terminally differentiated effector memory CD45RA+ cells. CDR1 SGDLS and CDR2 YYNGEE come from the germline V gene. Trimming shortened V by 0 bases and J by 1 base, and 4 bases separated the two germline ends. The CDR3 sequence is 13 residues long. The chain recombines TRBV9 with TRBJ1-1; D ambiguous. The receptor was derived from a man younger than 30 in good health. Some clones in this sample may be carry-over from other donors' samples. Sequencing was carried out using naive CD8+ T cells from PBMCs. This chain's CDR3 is CASSVEQNTEAFF. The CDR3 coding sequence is TGTGCCAGCAGCGTAGAGCAGAACACTGAAGCTTTCTTT.